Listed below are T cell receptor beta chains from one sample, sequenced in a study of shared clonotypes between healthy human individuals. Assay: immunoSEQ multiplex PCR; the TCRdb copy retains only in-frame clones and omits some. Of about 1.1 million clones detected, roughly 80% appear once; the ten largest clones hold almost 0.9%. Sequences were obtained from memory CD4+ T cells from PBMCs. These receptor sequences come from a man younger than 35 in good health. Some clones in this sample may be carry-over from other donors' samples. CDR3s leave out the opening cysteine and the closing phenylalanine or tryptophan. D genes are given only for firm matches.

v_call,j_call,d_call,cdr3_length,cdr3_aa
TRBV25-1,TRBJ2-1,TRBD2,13,ASSDRLAPYNEQF
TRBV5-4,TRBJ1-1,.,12,ASSFTGTNTEAF
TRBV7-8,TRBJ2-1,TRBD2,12,ASSSKREGNEQF
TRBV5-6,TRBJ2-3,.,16,ASSLGPPLATYTDTQY
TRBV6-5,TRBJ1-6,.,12,ASSYVAPNSPLH
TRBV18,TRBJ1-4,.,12,ASSPPSGVEKLF
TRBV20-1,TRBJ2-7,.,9,SAANLGEQY
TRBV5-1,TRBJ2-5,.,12,ASSPGAAQETQY
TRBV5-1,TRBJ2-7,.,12,ASSFDGTTYEQY
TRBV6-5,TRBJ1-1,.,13,ASSPLGVSNTEAF